The next 3 T cell receptor beta chains were all read from a single sample in a study of T cell repertoires in cytomegalovirus infection (dated by TCRdb to the late 2010s). The instrument given in TCRdb is Illumina HiSeq 1500. The raw public data were reprocessed by TCRdb itself: fastp quality trimming at Q25, MiXCR clonotype calling, in-frame beta chains only. Each record represents a unique CDR3 protein, reported with the most common genes and DNA among its rows. This sample holds roughly 320,000 distinct CDR3 sequences; around 10% were observed only once. Of the sample, less than 3% is held by the ten largest clones. Sequencing was performed on PBMCs. These receptors originate from a human donor in good health (CMV status not recorded). Some clones in this sample may be carry-over from other donors' samples.

This clonotype showed up many times. The V call is TRBV19, the J call TRBJ2-1; D is tentatively TRBD1 or TRBD2 (5 bases each). With 2 bases removed from V and 0 bases from J, the gap between germline ends came to 20 bases. Germline CDR1 reads LNHDA; CDR2 reads SQIVND (reference sequence). The CDR3 runs 19 residues. The CDR3 DNA reads TGTGCCAGTAGTATACCGGGACGTTCGGGGCTAAGCTCCTACAATGAGCAGTTCTTC. Encoded protein: CASSIPGRSGLSSYNEQFF.

This clonotype was observed many times. The chain uses TRBV12-5 and TRBJ2-3, with D unresolved. The CDR3 is 16 amino acids. CDR1 is LGHNT, CDR2 FRNRAP, per germline. The ends were cut back, 6 bases at V and 0 bases at J, with 16 bases in the middle. CDR3 DNA: TGTGCTAGTGGGTCTTCGACCGTAACTAGCACAGATACGCAGTATTTT. Protein sequence: CASGSSTVTSTDTQYF.

The chain couples TRBV5-6 to TRBJ2-2, with 9 nucleotides matching TRBD2. Per the germline V gene, CDR1 is SGHDT and CDR2 is YYEEEE. The junction had 6 bases not matched to a gene; V was cut back by 3 bases and J by 3 bases. This CDR3 spans 16 amino acids. The CDR3 nucleotides read TGTGCCAGCAGCTCGGCGGGACTAGCCTACACCGGGGAGCTGTTTTTT. Encoded protein: CASSSAGLAYTGELFF.